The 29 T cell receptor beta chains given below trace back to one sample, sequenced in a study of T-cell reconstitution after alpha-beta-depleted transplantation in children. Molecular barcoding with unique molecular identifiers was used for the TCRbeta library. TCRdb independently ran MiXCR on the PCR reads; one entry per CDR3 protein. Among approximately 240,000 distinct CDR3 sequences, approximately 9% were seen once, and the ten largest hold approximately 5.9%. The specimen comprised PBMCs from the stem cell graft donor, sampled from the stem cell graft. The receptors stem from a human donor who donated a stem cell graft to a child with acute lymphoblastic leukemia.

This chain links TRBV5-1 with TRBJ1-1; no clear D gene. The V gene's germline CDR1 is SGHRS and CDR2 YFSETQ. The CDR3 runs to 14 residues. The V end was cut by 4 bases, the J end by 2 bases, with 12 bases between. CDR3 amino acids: CASSVLEGNTEAFF. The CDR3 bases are TGCGCCAGCAGCGTTCTTGAGGGTAACACTGAAGCTTTCTTT.

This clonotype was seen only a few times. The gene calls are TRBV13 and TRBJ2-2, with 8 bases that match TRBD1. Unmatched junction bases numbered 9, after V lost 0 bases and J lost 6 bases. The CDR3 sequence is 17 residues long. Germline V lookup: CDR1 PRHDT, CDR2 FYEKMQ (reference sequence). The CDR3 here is CASSLGGQGSIAGELFF. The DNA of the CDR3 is TGTGCCAGCAGCTTAGGAGGACAGGGTTCTATCGCCGGGGAGCTGTTTTTT.

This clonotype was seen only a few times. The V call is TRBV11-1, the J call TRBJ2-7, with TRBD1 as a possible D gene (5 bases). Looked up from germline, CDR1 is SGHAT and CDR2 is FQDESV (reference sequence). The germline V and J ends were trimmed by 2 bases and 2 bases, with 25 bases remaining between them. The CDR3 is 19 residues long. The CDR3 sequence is CASSLQNPTKYDRTYEQYF. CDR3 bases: TGTGCCAGCAGCTTACAAAACCCCACAAAATACGACAGAACCTACGAGCAGTACTTC.

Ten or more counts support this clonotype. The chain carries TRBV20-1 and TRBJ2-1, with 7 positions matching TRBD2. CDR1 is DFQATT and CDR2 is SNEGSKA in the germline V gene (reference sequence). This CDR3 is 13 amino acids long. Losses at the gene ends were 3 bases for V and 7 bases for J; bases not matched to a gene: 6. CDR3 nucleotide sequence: TGCAGTGCTAGTTTTAGGGGAGGGAATGAGCAGTTCTTC. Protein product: CSASFRGGNEQFF.

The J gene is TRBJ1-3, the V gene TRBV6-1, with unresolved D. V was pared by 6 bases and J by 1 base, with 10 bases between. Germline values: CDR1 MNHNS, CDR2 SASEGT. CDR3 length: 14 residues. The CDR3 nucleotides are TGTGCCAGCAGCCTCTCAGCTTCTGGAAACACCATATATTTT. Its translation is CASSLSASGNTIYF.

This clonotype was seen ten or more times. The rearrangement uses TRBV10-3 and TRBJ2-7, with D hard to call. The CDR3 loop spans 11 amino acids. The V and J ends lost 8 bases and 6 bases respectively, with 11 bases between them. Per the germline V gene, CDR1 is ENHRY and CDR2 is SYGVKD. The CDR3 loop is CAIGDASEQYF. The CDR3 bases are TGTGCCATCGGGGATGCTAGCGAGCAGTACTTC.

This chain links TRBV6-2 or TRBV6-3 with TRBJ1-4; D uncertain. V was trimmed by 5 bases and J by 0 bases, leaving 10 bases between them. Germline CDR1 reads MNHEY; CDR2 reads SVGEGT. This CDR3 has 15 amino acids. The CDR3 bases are TGTGCCAGCAGTCGAGACGGATCAACTAATGAAAAACTGTTTTTT. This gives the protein CASSRDGSTNEKLFF.

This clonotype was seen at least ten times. The DNA for the CDR3 is TGCAGTGCTAGCCCTAGCGGGGGCTTGTACAATGAGCAGTTCTTC. It specifies CSASPSGGLYNEQFF. The chain couples TRBV20-1 to TRBJ2-1; 10 nucleotides match TRBD2. Germline V gene sequence: CDR1 DFQATT, CDR2 SNEGSKA (reference sequence). Germline trimming cut 3 bases from V and 4 bases from J; bases unmatched to any gene: 6. The CDR3 consists of 15 residues.

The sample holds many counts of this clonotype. DNA for the CDR3: TGTGCCAGCTCGCCGGGCAGTCACACCGGGGAGCTGTTTTTT. It encodes CASSPGSHTGELFF. The V call is TRBV7-9, the J call TRBJ2-2; D is undetermined. The ends were cut back, 8 bases at V and 3 bases at J, with 13 bases in the middle. The germline CDR1 and CDR2 sequences are SEHNR and FQNEAQ (reference sequence). The CDR3 has 14 residues. Variable domain in full (rest from reference TRBV7-9 and TRBJ2-2): DTGVSQNPRHKITKRGQNVTFRCDPISEHNRLYWYRQTLGQGPEFLTYFQNEAQLEKSRLLSDRFSAERPKGSFSTLEIQRTEQGDSAMYLCASSPGSHTGELFFGEGSRLTVL.

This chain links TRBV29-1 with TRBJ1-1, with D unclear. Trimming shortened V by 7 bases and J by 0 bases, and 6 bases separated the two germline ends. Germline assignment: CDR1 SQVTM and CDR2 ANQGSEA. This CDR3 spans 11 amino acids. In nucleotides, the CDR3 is TGCAGCGGGTTTATGAACACTGAAGCTTTCTTT. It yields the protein CSGFMNTEAFF.

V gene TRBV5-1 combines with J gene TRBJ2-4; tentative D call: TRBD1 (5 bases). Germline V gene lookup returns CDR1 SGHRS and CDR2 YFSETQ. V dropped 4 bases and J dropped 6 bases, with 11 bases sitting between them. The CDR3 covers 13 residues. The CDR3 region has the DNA TGCGCCAGCAGCCCGACAGAATTAAACATTCAGTACTTC. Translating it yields CASSPTELNIQYF.

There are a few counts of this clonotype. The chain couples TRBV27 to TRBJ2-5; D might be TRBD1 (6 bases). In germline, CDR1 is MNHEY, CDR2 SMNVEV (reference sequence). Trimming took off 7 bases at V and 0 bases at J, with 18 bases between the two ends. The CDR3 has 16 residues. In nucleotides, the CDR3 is TGTGCCAGCAACGCTTTATGGGGGCCGGACCAAGAGACCCAGTACTTC. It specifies CASNALWGPDQETQYF.

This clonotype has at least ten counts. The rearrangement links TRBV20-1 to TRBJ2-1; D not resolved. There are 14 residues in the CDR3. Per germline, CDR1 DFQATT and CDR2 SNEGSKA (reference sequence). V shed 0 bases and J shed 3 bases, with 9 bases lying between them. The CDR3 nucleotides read TGCAGTGCTAGAGACTGGCGGAACTACAATGAGCAGTTCTTC. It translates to CSARDWRNYNEQFF.

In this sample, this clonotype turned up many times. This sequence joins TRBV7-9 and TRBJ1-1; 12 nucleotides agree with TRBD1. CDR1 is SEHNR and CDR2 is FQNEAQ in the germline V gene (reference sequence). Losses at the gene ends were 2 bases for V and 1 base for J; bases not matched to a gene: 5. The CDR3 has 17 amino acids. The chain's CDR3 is CASSLTKGQGANTEAFF. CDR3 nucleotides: TGTGCCAGCAGCTTAACGAAGGGACAGGGGGCGAACACTGAAGCTTTCTTT. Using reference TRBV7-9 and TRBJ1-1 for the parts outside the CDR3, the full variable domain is DTGVSQNPRHKITKRGQNVTFRCDPISEHNRLYWYRQTLGQGPEFLTYFQNEAQLEKSRLLSDRFSAERPKGSFSTLEIQRTEQGDSAMYLCASSLTKGQGANTEAFFGQGTRLTVV.

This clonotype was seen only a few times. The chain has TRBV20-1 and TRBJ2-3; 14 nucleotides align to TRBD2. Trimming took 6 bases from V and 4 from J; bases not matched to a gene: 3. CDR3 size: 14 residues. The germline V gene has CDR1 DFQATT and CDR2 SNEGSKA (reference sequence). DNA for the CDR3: TGCAGTGCCGGGACTAGCGGGGGCCCAGATACGCAGTATTTT. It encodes CSAGTSGGPDTQYF.

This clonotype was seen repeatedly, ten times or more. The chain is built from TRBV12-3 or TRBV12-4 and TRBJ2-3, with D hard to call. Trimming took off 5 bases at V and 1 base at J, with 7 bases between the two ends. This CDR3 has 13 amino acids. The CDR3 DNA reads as TGTGCCAGCAGTAGCGCCCGCACAGATACGCAGTATTTT. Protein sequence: CASSSARTDTQYF.

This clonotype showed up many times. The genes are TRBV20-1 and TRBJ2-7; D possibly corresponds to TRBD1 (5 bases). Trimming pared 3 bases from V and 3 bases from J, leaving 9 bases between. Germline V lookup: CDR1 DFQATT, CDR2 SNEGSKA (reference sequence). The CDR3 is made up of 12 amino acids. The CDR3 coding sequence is TGCAGTGCTAGGGAGACAGACTACGAGCAGTACTTC. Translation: CSARETDYEQYF.

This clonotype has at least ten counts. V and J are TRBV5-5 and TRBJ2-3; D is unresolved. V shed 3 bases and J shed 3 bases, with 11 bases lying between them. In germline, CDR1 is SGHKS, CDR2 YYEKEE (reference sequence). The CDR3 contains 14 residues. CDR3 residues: CASSSRERTDTQYF. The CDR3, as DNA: TGTGCCAGCAGCTCCCGCGAAAGGACAGATACGCAGTATTTT.

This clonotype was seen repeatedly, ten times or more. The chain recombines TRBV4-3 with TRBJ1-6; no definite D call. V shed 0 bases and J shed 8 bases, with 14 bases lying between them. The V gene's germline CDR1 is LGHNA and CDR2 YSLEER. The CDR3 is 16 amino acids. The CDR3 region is CASSQDWDPRYSPLHF. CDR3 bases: TGCGCCAGCAGCCAAGATTGGGATCCCCGGTATTCACCCCTCCACTTT.

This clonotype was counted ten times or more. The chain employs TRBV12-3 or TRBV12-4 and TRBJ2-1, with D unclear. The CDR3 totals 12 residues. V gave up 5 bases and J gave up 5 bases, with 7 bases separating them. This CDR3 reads CASSLTNNEQFF. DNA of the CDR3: TGTGCCAGCAGTCTAACGAACAATGAGCAGTTCTTC.

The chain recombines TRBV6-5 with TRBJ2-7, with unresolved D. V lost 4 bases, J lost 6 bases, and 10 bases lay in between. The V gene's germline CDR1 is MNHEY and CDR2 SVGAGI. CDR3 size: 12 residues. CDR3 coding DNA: TGTGCCAGCAGTTTTCAGGTGGGCGAGCAGTACTTC. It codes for CASSFQVGEQYF.

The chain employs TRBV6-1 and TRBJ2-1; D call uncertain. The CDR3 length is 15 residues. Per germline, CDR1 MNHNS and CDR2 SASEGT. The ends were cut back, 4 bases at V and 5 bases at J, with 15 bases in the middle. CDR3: CASSGQVMWDNEQFF. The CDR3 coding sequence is TGTGCCAGCAGTGGCCAGGTCATGTGGGACAATGAGCAGTTCTTC.

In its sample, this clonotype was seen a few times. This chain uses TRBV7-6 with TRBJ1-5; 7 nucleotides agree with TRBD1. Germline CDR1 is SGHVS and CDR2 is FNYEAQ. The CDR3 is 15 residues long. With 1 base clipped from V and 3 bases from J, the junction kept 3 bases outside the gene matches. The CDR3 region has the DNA TGTGCCAGCAGCTTAGGGACAGGCGACAATCAGCCCCAGCATTTT. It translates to CASSLGTGDNQPQHF.

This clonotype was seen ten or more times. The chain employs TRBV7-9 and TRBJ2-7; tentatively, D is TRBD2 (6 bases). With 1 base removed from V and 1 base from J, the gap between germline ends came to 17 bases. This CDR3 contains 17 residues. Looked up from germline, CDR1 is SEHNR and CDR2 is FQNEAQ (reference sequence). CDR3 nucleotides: TGTGCCAGCAGCTTAGGGACCCTAGGAGGGCGATCCTACGAGCAGTACTTC. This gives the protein CASSLGTLGGRSYEQYF.

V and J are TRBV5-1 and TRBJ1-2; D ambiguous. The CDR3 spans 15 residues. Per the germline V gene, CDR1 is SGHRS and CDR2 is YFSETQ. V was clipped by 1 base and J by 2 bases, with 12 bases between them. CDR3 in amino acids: CASSLRAGGNYGYTF. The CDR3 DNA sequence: TGCGCCAGCAGCTTGAGGGCAGGTGGGAACTATGGCTACACCTTC. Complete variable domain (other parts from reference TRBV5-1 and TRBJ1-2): KAGVTQTPRYLIKTRGQQVTLSCSPISGHRSVSWYQQTPGQGLQFLFEYFSETQRNKGNFPGRFSGRQFSNSRSEMNVSTLELGDSALYLCASSLRAGGNYGYTFGSGTRLTVV.

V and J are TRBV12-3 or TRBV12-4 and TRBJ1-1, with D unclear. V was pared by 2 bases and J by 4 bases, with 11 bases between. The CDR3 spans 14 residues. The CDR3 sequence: CASSLWGLGTEAFF. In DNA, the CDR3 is TGTGCCAGCAGTTTATGGGGATTGGGCACTGAAGCTTTCTTT.

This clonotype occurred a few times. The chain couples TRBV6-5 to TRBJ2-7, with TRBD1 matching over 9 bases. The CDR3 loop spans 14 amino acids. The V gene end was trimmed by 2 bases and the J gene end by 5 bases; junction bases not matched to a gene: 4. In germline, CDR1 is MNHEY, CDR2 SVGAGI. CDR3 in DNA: TGTGCCAGCAGTTACACAGGGGGCTCTGACGAGCAGTACTTC. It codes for CASSYTGGSDEQYF.

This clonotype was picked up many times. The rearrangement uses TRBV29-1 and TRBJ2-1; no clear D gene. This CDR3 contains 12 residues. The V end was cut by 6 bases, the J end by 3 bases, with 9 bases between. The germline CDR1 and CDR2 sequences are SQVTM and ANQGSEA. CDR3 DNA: TGCAGCGTAGGAGACAACTACAATGAGCAGTTCTTC. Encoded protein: CSVGDNYNEQFF.

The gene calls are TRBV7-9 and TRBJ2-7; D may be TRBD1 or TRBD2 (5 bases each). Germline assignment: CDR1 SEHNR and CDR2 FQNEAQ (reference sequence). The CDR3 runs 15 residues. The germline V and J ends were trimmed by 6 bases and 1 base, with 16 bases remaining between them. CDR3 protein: CASRSGRGASYEQYF. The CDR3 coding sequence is TGTGCCAGCAGGTCGGGTCGGGGCGCATCCTACGAGCAGTACTTC.